A single sample is the source of the 8 T cell receptor beta chains below, sequenced in a study of T cell responses to AZD1222 COVID-19 vaccine. The data were produced by immunoSEQ multiplex PCR, yet TCRdb's version contains in-frame clones alone and is incomplete. The table records hundreds of thousands of clones, roughly 91% of them present only once. The sequencing used peripheral blood, collected on day 0 of MenACWY control vaccination. The receptors originated from an adult in good health.

V usage is TRBV21-1 and J usage is TRBJ2-7; the D call in the table, TRBD1, was not verified against the DNA. TRBV21-1 counts as a pseudogene. There are 15 residues in the CDR3. The CDR3: CASSKYPGQSYEQYF. In nucleotides, the CDR3 is TGTGCCAGCAGCAAATACCCGGGACAGTCCTACGAGCAGTACTTC.

A single count supports this clone. V gene TRBV5-1 combines with J gene TRBJ1-1, with 7 bases aligning to TRBD1. This CDR3 is 14 amino acids long. From germline, CDR1 is SGHRS and CDR2 YFSETQ. V dropped 4 bases and J dropped 2; count of bases not matched to a gene: 5. This CDR3 is CASSETGFNTEAFF. CDR3 DNA: TGCGCCAGCAGCGAGACAGGGTTTAACACTGAAGCTTTCTTT.

The V gene is TRBV5-1, the J gene TRBJ2-3; no reliable D call. CDR3 length: 13 residues. The ends were cut back, 6 bases at V and 2 bases at J, with 10 bases in the middle. Germline V gives CDR1 SGHRS, CDR2 YFSETQ. CDR3 loop: CASTGLSTDTQYF. The CDR3 DNA reads TGCGCCAGCACAGGCTTATCCACAGATACGCAGTATTTT.

This chain links TRBV12-3 or TRBV12-4 with TRBJ2-2; D unclear. Trimming pared 7 bases from V and 0 bases from J, leaving 6 bases between. This CDR3 has 13 residues. The CDR3 here is CASTKPNTGELFF. In DNA form, the CDR3 reads TGTGCCAGCACCAAACCGAACACCGGGGAGCTGTTTTTT.

V and J are TRBV19 and TRBJ2-1; D is undetermined. The CDR3 covers 13 residues. CDR1 is LNHDA, CDR2 SQIVND, per germline (reference sequence). V was trimmed by 3 bases and J by 9 bases, leaving 12 bases between them. The CDR3 DNA follows: TGTGCCAGTAGTATCGCAGGCTATGGTGAGCAGTTCTTC. Translation: CASSIAGYGEQFF.

The CDR3 here is CASSLFPGTGGGYTF. The CDR3 DNA reads as TGTGCCAGCAGTTTATTCCCCGGGACAGGGGGTGGCTACACCTTC. The V and J genes are TRBV27 and TRBJ1-2; 11 nucleotides line up with TRBD1. The CDR3 runs to 15 residues. CDR1 MNHEY and CDR2 SMNVEV come from the germline V gene (reference sequence). The V gene end was trimmed by 1 base and the J gene end by 7 bases; junction bases not matched to a gene: 5.

This clone was picked up one time. This chain joins TRBV21-1 and TRBJ1-1. TRBV21-1 is deemed a pseudogene. There are 17 residues in the CDR3. CDR3 sequence (DNA): TGTGCCAGCAGCAAGTGTCCAACGGGTGTTCCGAACACTGAAGCTTTCTTT. Translation gives CASSKCPTGVPNTEAFF.

This chain connects TRBV7-3 to TRBJ2-1, with a weak D call TRBD2 (5 bases). Trimming cost V 5 bases and J 5 bases, with 13 bases left between them. The germline gives CDR1 SGHTA, CDR2 FQGTGA. CDR3 size: 14 residues. CDR3 nucleotides: TGTGCCAGCAGCCAAGGAGGCAACCACAATGAGCAGTTCTTC. Translation gives CASSQGGNHNEQFF.